A single sample is the source of the 22 T cell receptor beta chains below, sequenced in a study of blood T cell repertoires in COVID-19 (TCRdb year 2020). Library generation was performed with the immunoSEQ multiplex PCR assay. TCRdb mirrors the immuneACCESS table, restricted to in-frame sequences. Some clones are absent from its copies; in checked studies, under half trace to an unresolved V gene, and the reason for the others is unknown. The sample records about 150,000 clones, roughly 83% of which are singletons. Together, the top ten hold roughly 29% of the sample. Sequenced: peripheral blood. The receptors come from a woman aged 55-70 years with acute or convalescent COVID-19.

The genes are TRBV3-1 (or the pseudogene TRBV3-2) and TRBJ1-1; 9 bases fit TRBD1. V dropped 2 bases and J dropped 11; count of bases not matched to a gene: 6. The CDR3 consists of 13 residues. The germline gives CDR1 LGHDT, CDR2 YNNKEL (reference sequence). The CDR3 bases are TGTGCCAGCAGCCAAACAGGGGGCCTCGGGGCTTTCTTT. It encodes CASSQTGGLGAFF.

This rearrangement joins TRBV4-2 to TRBJ1-5; D unclear. Germline V lookup: CDR1 LGHNA, CDR2 YNFKEQ. The CDR3 runs to 17 residues. Trimming shortened V by 4 bases and J by 4 bases, and 20 bases separated the two germline ends. The CDR3: CASSPTPPGRENQPQHF. The CDR3 DNA is TGTGCCAGCAGCCCAACCCCGCCTGGGAGGGAAAATCAGCCCCAGCATTTT.

This sequence joins TRBV7-2 and TRBJ2-3, with a possible D match to TRBD1 (5 bases). The V end was cut by 5 bases, the J end by 0 bases, with 6 bases between. Per the germline V gene, CDR1 is SGHTA and CDR2 is FQGNSA. This CDR3 spans 13 amino acids. The DNA for the CDR3 is TGTGCCAGCAGCGGACAAAGCACAGATACGCAGTATTTT. Amino acid sequence: CASSGQSTDTQYF.

This clone was counted between two and nine times. The CDR3 sequence is CASSIGRLLNTEAFF. In nucleotides, the CDR3 is TGTGCCAGTAGTATAGGGAGGCTCCTGAACACTGAAGCTTTCTTT. This rearrangement joins TRBV19 to TRBJ1-1, with D unclear. CDR1 and CDR2 (germline): LNHDA, SQIVND (reference sequence). Trimming left V 1 base short and J 0 bases short, with 9 bases between. This CDR3 is built from 15 residues.

This clone has more than one count but fewer than ten. The rearrangement uses TRBV5-1 and TRBJ2-5; TRBD2 agrees at 7 bases. J was trimmed by 0 bases and V by 3 bases; bases with no gene match: 2. There are 14 residues in the CDR3. The germline CDR1 and CDR2 sequences are SGHRS and YFSETQ. CDR3 protein: CASSSSGNQETQYF. CDR3 nucleotide sequence: TGCGCCAGCAGCTCAAGCGGGAACCAAGAGACCCAGTACTTC.

The chain uses TRBV9 and TRBJ2-2; weak D call: TRBD2 (6 bases). This CDR3 contains 17 residues. Germline CDR1 SGDLS, CDR2 YYNGEE. Between the trimmed V and J ends, which lost 0 bases and 6 bases, there was a span of 18 bases. CDR3 protein: CASSVASGQGGAGELFF. Here the CDR3 DNA reads TGTGCCAGCAGCGTAGCTTCGGGGCAGGGAGGAGCCGGGGAGCTGTTTTTT.

V usage is TRBV7-8 and J usage is TRBJ1-2; D is perhaps TRBD1 (6 bases). V was trimmed by 1 base and J by 8 bases, leaving 11 bases between them. Germline-derived CDR1 and CDR2 are SGHVS and FQNEAQ. This CDR3 has 13 amino acids. CDR3 amino acids: CASSLVQGGGYTF. The CDR3 DNA is TGTGCCAGCAGCTTAGTACAGGGTGGGGGCTACACCTTC.

The rearrangement joins TRBV28 to TRBJ2-1, with 8 nucleotides matching TRBD2. The CDR3 has 17 amino acids. Germline values: CDR1 MDHEN, CDR2 SYDVKM. With V trimmed by 9 bases and J by 5 bases, 18 bases remained unmatched. DNA of the CDR3: TGTGCCAGTACCACGGGCGGGGCTAGCGGGTTTGACAATGAGCAGTTCTTC. Translating it yields CASTTGGASGFDNEQFF. Supplemented by reference TRBV28 and TRBJ2-1, the full variable domain reads DVKVTQSSRYLVKRTGEKVFLECVQDMDHENMFWYRQDPGLGLRLIYFSYDVKMKEKGDIPEGYSVSREKKERFSLILESASTNQTSMYLCASTTGGASGFDNEQFFGPGTRLTVL.

The rearrangement joins TRBV11-2 to TRBJ1-2; 8 bases match TRBD1. CDR1 is SGHAT, CDR2 FQNNGV, per germline. The CDR3 covers 14 residues. The V gene end was trimmed by 4 bases and the J gene end by 6 bases; junction bases not matched to a gene: 7. CDR3 sequence (DNA): TGTGCCAGCAGCTCCTGGACAGGGTTAAATGGCTACACCTTC. Amino acids: CASSSWTGLNGYTF.

J is TRBJ1-1 and V is TRBV14; no firm D call. The CDR3 has 14 residues. Germline lookup yields CDR1 SGHDN and CDR2 FVKESK. Trimming took off 0 bases at V and 3 bases at J, with 8 bases between the two ends. The chain's CDR3 is CASSQDSFYTEAFF. The CDR3, as DNA: TGTGCCAGCAGCCAAGACTCGTTTTACACTGAAGCTTTCTTT.

The V gene is TRBV19, the J gene TRBJ2-2; maybe TRBD1 (6 bases). CDR3 length equals 14 residues. Deletions cut 3 bases from V and 4 bases from J, with 9 bases between. Germline V lookup: CDR1 LNHDA, CDR2 SQIVND (reference sequence). The CDR3 is CASSIRRGTGELFF. For the CDR3, the DNA is TGTGCCAGTAGTATCCGCAGGGGCACCGGGGAGCTGTTTTTT.

CDR3 nucleotide sequence: TGTGCTTGCGCGGGAGCCCATCAGCCCCAGCATTTT. It codes for CACAGAHQPQHF. This chain joins TRBV21-1 and TRBJ1-5. TRBV21-1 is an annotated pseudogene. The CDR3 loop spans 12 amino acids.

The chain has TRBV6-4 and TRBJ1-5; perhaps TRBD1 as D (5 bases). Per germline, CDR1 MRHNA and CDR2 SNTAGT. This CDR3 has 14 residues. V lost 8 bases, J lost 2 bases, and 13 bases lay in between. The CDR3 DNA sequence: TGTGCCAGCCAGGGAGGGTTGGGCAATCAGCCCCAGCATTTT. It is translated as CASQGGLGNQPQHF.

This chain connects TRBV5-1 to TRBJ2-6, with 7 bases that match TRBD1. J gave up 0 bases and V 4 bases, and 4 bases lay outside the gene matches. This CDR3 contains 16 residues. CDR1 is SGHRS, CDR2 YFSETQ, per germline. This chain's CDR3 is CASSGTASSGANVLTF. The CDR3 coding sequence is TGCGCCAGCAGCGGGACAGCCAGCTCTGGGGCCAACGTCCTGACTTTC.

The chain employs TRBV30 and TRBJ2-2; 7 bases align to TRBD1. This CDR3 comprises 13 residues. CDR1 GTSNPN and CDR2 SVGIG come from the germline V gene (reference sequence). Unmatched junction bases numbered 5, after V lost 4 bases and J lost 6 bases. CDR3 DNA: TGTGCCTGGACGACTACAGGGGCCGGGGAGCTGTTTTTT. Translated: CAWTTTGAGELFF.

The V gene is TRBV7-9, the J gene TRBJ2-7; D is undetermined. The CDR3 extends over 11 amino acids. V lost 1 base to trimming and J lost 7 bases, with 5 bases between them. Germline V gene data show CDR1 as SEHNR and CDR2 as FQNEAQ (reference sequence). CDR3 sequence reads: CASSLGREQYV. CDR3 DNA: TGTGCCAGCAGCTTAGGCAGGGAGCAGTACGTC.

V gene TRBV7-2 combines with J gene TRBJ2-3; tentative D call: TRBD2 (7 bases). The V end lost 6 bases, the J end lost 2 bases, and 15 bases lay between the germline ends. The CDR3 has 15 residues. CDR1 and CDR2 from the germline V gene are SGHTA and FQGNSA. The CDR3 sequence: CASRGGAAHTDTQYF. Here the CDR3 DNA reads TGTGCCAGCAGGGGGGGGGCCGCCCACACAGATACGCAGTATTTT.

The V and J genes are TRBV5-4 and TRBJ1-2, with 9 bases that match TRBD1. Germline assignment: CDR1 SGHNT and CDR2 YYREEE (reference sequence). The CDR3 contains 13 residues. The junction had 5 bases not matched to a gene; V was cut back by 4 bases and J by 7 bases. This CDR3 is CASSRDRVSGYTF. The CDR3 DNA sequence: TGTGCCAGCAGCAGGGACAGGGTTAGTGGCTACACCTTC.

V usage is TRBV30 and J usage is TRBJ1-2; 7 bases match TRBD1. The CDR3 has 13 amino acids. The germline V gene encodes CDR1 GTSNPN and CDR2 SVGIG (reference sequence). Losses at the gene ends were 7 bases for V and 6 bases for J; bases not matched to a gene: 11. CDR3 sequence (DNA): TGTGCCTTTGGGACAGCCTTCAGGAATGGCTACACCTTC. Translated: CAFGTAFRNGYTF.

For the CDR3, the DNA is TGTGCCAGCAGTTTACCAGGGAACACTGAAGCTTTCTTT. Translating gives CASSLPGNTEAFF. This chain uses TRBV28 with TRBJ1-1, with D hard to call. The CDR3 length is 13 residues. Germline CDR1 reads MDHEN; CDR2 reads SYDVKM. Trimming shortened V by 2 bases and J by 1 base, and 5 bases separated the two germline ends.

The chain combines TRBV7-8 with TRBJ2-7; D is perhaps TRBD1 (5 bases). The germline V gene has CDR1 SGHVS and CDR2 FQNEAQ. V was shortened by 1 base and J by 2 bases, with 12 bases between the two germline ends. The CDR3 consists of 15 residues. The CDR3 loop is CASSLGGQGPYEQYV. Written as DNA, the CDR3 is TGTGCCAGCAGCTTAGGGGGCCAGGGTCCCTACGAGCAGTACGTC.

The chain is built from TRBV10-2 and TRBJ1-5; D remains ambiguous. With 4 bases removed from V and 7 bases from J, the gap between germline ends came to 8 bases. The CDR3 sequence is 12 residues long. Germline loops: CDR1 WSHSY, CDR2 SAAADI. CDR3 nucleotide sequence: TGCGCCAGCAGTGTGGAGGGACAGCCCCAGCATTTT. Its translation is CASSVEGQPQHF.